These T cell receptor beta chains were read from a single sample in a study of CD8 T cells in ankylosing spondylitis. TCRdb itself ran the 5' RACE reads through MiXCR, one entry per CDR3 protein. Among roughly 180,000 distinct CDR3 sequences listed, more than 9% were seen once. Sequencing was done on a sample of blood, either unsorted or a sorted T cell fraction (not recorded which). Receptor source: a male donor with ankylosing spondylitis or in good health (not recorded which). The CDR3 runs from the conserved cysteine through the conserved F or W. D genes are given only for firm matches. Expanded clones get a size class; other rows say once, few or many, or leave the size out.

abundance: .
v_gene: TRBV6-1
d_gene: .
j_gene: TRBJ2-7
CDR3aa: CASTGDSSYEQYF
CDR3nt: TGTGCCAGCACCGGGGACTCCTCCTACGAGCAGTACTTC

abundance: many
v_gene: TRBV29-1
d_gene: .
j_gene: TRBJ1-4
CDR3aa: CSVVIGANEKLFF
CDR3nt: TGCAGCGTTGTGATCGGGGCCAATGAAAAACTGTTTTTT

abundance: .
v_gene: TRBV7-2
d_gene: TRBD1
j_gene: TRBJ1-4
CDR3aa: CASSRDRVDEKLFF
CDR3nt: TGTGCCAGCAGCCGGGACAGGGTTGACGAAAAACTGTTTTTT

abundance: .
v_gene: TRBV15
d_gene: .
j_gene: TRBJ2-2
CDR3aa: CATAVGAQNTGELFF
CDR3nt: TGTGCCACCGCCGTTGGAGCGCAGAACACCGGGGAGCTGTTTTTT

abundance: few
v_gene: TRBV5-1
d_gene: .
j_gene: TRBJ2-3
CDR3aa: CASTGTGSTDTQYF
CDR3nt: TGCGCCAGTACCGGGACGGGTAGCACAGATACGCAGTATTTT

abundance: many
v_gene: TRBV7-6
d_gene: .
j_gene: TRBJ1-1
CDR3aa: CASSLGTDMNTEAFF
CDR3nt: TGTGCCAGCAGCTTAGGGACAGATATGAACACTGAAGCTTTCTTT

abundance: many
v_gene: TRBV9
d_gene: TRBD2
j_gene: TRBJ2-5
CDR3aa: CASSPYGLVGQETQYF
CDR3nt: TGTGCCAGCAGCCCCTACGGACTAGTAGGCCAAGAGACCCAGTACTTC

abundance: few
v_gene: TRBV7-9
d_gene: .
j_gene: TRBJ1-2
CDR3aa: CASSLDRSSYGYTF
CDR3nt: TGTGCCAGCAGCTTAGACAGGTCCTCTTATGGCTACACCTTC

abundance: many
v_gene: TRBV5-1
d_gene: TRBD1
j_gene: TRBJ1-1
CDR3aa: CASSLMTGGNTEAFF
CDR3nt: TGCGCCAGCAGCTTAATGACAGGGGGGAACACTGAAGCTTTCTTT

abundance: many
v_gene: TRBV30
d_gene: .
j_gene: TRBJ1-2
CDR3aa: CAWALSGLDYGYTF
CDR3nt: TGTGCCTGGGCCTTAAGTGGGCTCGACTATGGCTACACCTTC

abundance: many
v_gene: TRBV24-1
d_gene: TRBD2
j_gene: TRBJ2-5
CDR3aa: CATSDPTSLAGGHCEETQYF
CDR3nt: TGTGCCACCAGTGACCCCACTAGCTTGGCGGGAGGGCATTGTGAAGAGACCCAGTACTTC

abundance: many
v_gene: TRBV5-6
d_gene: .
j_gene: TRBJ2-3
CDR3aa: CASSLGSVGIRGDTQYF
CDR3nt: TGTGCCAGCAGCTTGGGTTCTGTGGGAATTAGAGGAGATACGCAGTATTTT

abundance: many
v_gene: TRBV25-1
d_gene: .
j_gene: TRBJ2-3
CDR3aa: CASSDPLTDTQYF
CDR3nt: TGTGCCAGCAGTGATCCCCTCACAGATACGCAGTATTTT

abundance: many
v_gene: TRBV20-1
d_gene: .
j_gene: TRBJ1-4
CDR3aa: CSARAGSGANEKLFF
CDR3nt: TGCAGTGCTAGGGCAGGGAGTGGGGCTAATGAAAAACTGTTTTTT

abundance: many
v_gene: TRBV10-3
d_gene: TRBD2
j_gene: TRBJ2-7
CDR3aa: CAISEPGTSGYEQYF
CDR3nt: TGTGCCATCAGTGAGCCAGGGACTAGCGGCTACGAGCAGTACTTC

abundance: few
v_gene: TRBV29-1
d_gene: .
j_gene: TRBJ2-5
CDR3aa: CSVEMGARETQYF
CDR3nt: TGCAGCGTTGAGATGGGGGCGCGGGAGACCCAGTACTTC

abundance: many
v_gene: TRBV5-5
d_gene: TRBD2
j_gene: TRBJ2-3
CDR3aa: CASSLVASGIITDTQYF
CDR3nt: TGTGCCAGCAGCTTGGTAGCTAGCGGGATAATCACAGATACGCAGTATTTT

abundance: many
v_gene: TRBV6-5
d_gene: TRBD1
j_gene: TRBJ2-7
CDR3aa: CASSFMTGSREQYF
CDR3nt: TGTGCCAGCAGCTTCATGACAGGGTCAAGAGAGCAGTACTTC

abundance: few
v_gene: TRBV6-2/TRBV6-3
d_gene: TRBD2
j_gene: TRBJ2-7
CDR3aa: CASSYRSSGSGVNEQYF
CDR3nt: TGTGCCAGCAGTTACCGATCTAGCGGGAGCGGAGTCAACGAGCAGTACTTC

abundance: many
v_gene: TRBV20-1
d_gene: .
j_gene: TRBJ2-3
CDR3aa: CSARDGGGPDTQYF
CDR3nt: TGCAGTGCTAGAGATGGGGGGGGCCCAGATACGCAGTATTTT

abundance: many
v_gene: TRBV4-2
d_gene: TRBD1
j_gene: TRBJ2-7
CDR3aa: CASSQTQGDPALEPYEQYF
CDR3nt: TGTGCCAGCAGCCAGACGCAGGGGGACCCCGCTTTGGAGCCCTACGAGCAGTACTTC

abundance: many
v_gene: TRBV27
d_gene: TRBD1
j_gene: TRBJ2-1
CDR3aa: CASRTGASQNNEQFF
CDR3nt: TGTGCCAGCCGGACAGGGGCATCACAGAACAATGAGCAGTTCTTC

abundance: few
v_gene: TRBV4-3
d_gene: TRBD2
j_gene: TRBJ2-1
CDR3aa: CASSQDIAAGGLYEQFF
CDR3nt: TGCGCCAGCAGCCAAGATATTGCGGCGGGGGGTTTGTATGAGCAGTTCTTC

abundance: many
v_gene: TRBV5-1
d_gene: .
j_gene: TRBJ1-2
CDR3aa: CASSKGDNYGYTF
CDR3nt: TGCGCCAGCAGCAAAGGGGACAACTATGGCTACACCTTC